Sequencing of this T cell receptor beta chain was carried out in a study of CD8+CD57+ T cells in acquired aplastic anemia. V dropped 4 bases and J dropped 5; count of bases not matched to a gene: 8. Germline loops: CDR1 KGHDR, CDR2 SFDVKD. The CDR3 extends over 15 amino acids. Genomic DNA, serving as template, underwent TCR beta VDJ and CDR3 profiling. In TCRdb, the reads were re-called with MiXCR into one record per CDR3 protein. The sample carries hundreds of thousands of distinct CDR3 sequences, around half recorded once. Sequencing involved patients with CD8+CD57+ cell expansion previously shown by flow cytometry.

The clonotype was recovered from a human donor with aplastic anemia. The sequenced sample consisted of sorted CD4+, CD8+, or CD8+CD57+ T cells (not recorded which) from PBMCs. This rearrangement joins TRBV24-1 to TRBJ2-5; TRBD2 aligns across 8 bases. CDR3 sequence: CATSDPGGPVETQYF. In DNA, the CDR3 is TGTGCCACCAGTGACCCGGGGGGGCCTGTGGAGACCCAGTACTTC.